This T cell receptor (beta chain) was found in a study of cytomegalovirus exposure and HLA in healthy donors. CDR3 length: 14 residues. Germline loops: CDR1 MNHEY, CDR2 SMNVEV (reference sequence). Deletions cut 2 bases from V and 5 bases from J, with 9 bases between. Assay: immunoSEQ multiplex PCR; the TCRdb copy retains only in-frame clones and omits some. The sample lists over 200,000 clones; 85% to 90% were seen once. Material for sequencing was PBMCs. The rearrangement links TRBV27 to TRBJ2-2, with D perhaps TRBD2 (5 bases). The sequence was obtained from a woman younger than 35 in good health and CMV-seronegative. CDR3 in amino acids: CASSLGGPTGELFF. The CDR3 region has the DNA TGTGCCAGCAGTTTAGGCGGGCCGACCGGGGAGCTGTTTTTT.